The source of this TCR beta chain is a study of control samples from healthy donors and cancer patients. V was shortened by 5 bases and J by 0 bases, with 7 bases between the two germline ends. This CDR3 has 14 residues. Germline V gene data show CDR1 as MDHEN and CDR2 as SYDVKM. TCRdb keeps only in-frame clones here, not all; method: immunoSEQ multiplex PCR. The data show 150,000 to 200,000 clones, 91% seen once. V is TRBV28 and J is TRBJ1-4; D gene uncertain. Sequencing was done on a sample of blood. This sequence was found in a woman aged 25 to 39 in good health. DNA for the CDR3: TGTGCCAGCAGTGGACGGCCAACTAATGAAAAACTGTTTTTT. Translating it yields CASSGRPTNEKLFF.